This T cell receptor (beta chain) was identified during a study of radiotherapy plus CTLA-4 blockade in lung cancer. Across the whole study: In around 19% of patients, objective responses were seen; 30% to 35% had disease control.

Focal radiation plus CTLA-4 blockade with ipilimumab was given to patients with chemo-refractory metastatic non-small-cell lung cancer. Sequenced by immunoSEQ multiplex PCR; TCRdb stores in-frame clones only, minus some. There are approximately 100,000 clones in the sample; 70% to 90% occur only once, and 2.4% lies in the top ten. The V gene's germline CDR1 is SEHNR and CDR2 FQNEAQ (reference sequence). Deletions cut 6 bases from V and 0 bases from J, with 6 bases between. The CDR3 totals 13 residues. Study results and caveats: After treatment with radiotherapy plus ipilimumab, TCR clones that came from the tumor expanded in blood.

As to this clone: Its antigen is not identified.

Source: peripheral blood, taken from a patient treated with radiotherapy plus ipilimumab. The TCR sequence derives from a human donor with non-small cell lung cancer that progressed on radiotherapy plus ipilimumab. Some clones in this sample may be carry-over from other donors' samples. V is TRBV7-9 and J is TRBJ1-3; D call uncertain. CDR3 nucleotide sequence: TGTGCCAGCAGAGGGAGCTCTGGAAACACCATATATTTT. It yields the protein CASRGSSGNTIYF.